This T cell receptor (beta chain) was found in a study of Ad26.COV2.S vaccination and SARS-CoV-2 variants. Study-wide results and limits: TCR breadth and depth estimates may have understated total T cell responses.

The treatment denotes: roughly 19 received Ad26.COV2.S at low or high dose, single or two shots; several received placebo; per-sample allocation not given. Repertoires come from day 63 after the first vaccine or placebo injection. Vaccine was an Ad26 vector expressing Wuhan-strain SARS-CoV-2 spike. V shed 3 bases, J shed 4 bases, and the junction held 27 bases outside the gene matches. CDR1 DFQATT and CDR2 SNEGSKA come from the germline V gene (reference sequence). CDR3 length: 21 amino acids. TCRdb's copy holds only in-frame clones and misses some; the assay was immunoSEQ multiplex PCR. Here the sample spans 350,000 to 500,000 clones, 75% to 95% being singletons. As regards this clone: Its antigen is as yet unknown.

This chain links TRBV20-1 with TRBJ2-5, with TRBD2 identical over 9 bases. The source is a person aged 18 to 59 who received the Ad26.COV2.S COVID-19 vaccine or a placebo. Sequenced material: peripheral blood, taken in a trial of Ad26.COV2.S vaccine versus placebo. The CDR3 reads CSASVQKYRAGGDLEGETQYF. CDR3 DNA: TGCAGTGCTAGTGTTCAGAAATACAGGGCGGGAGGGGACCTAGAGGGAGAGACCCAGTACTTC.